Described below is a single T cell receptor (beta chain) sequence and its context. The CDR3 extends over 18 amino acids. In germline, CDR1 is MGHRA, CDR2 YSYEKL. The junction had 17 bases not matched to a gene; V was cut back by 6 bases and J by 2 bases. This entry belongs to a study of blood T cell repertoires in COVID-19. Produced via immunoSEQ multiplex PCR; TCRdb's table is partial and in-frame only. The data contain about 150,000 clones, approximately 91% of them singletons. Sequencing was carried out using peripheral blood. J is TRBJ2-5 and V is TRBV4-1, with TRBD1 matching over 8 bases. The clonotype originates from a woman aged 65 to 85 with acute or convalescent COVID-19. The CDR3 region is CASSNKGNRGTRQETQYF. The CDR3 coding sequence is TGCGCCAGCAGTAATAAGGGGAACAGGGGGACGAGACAAGAGACCCAGTACTTC.